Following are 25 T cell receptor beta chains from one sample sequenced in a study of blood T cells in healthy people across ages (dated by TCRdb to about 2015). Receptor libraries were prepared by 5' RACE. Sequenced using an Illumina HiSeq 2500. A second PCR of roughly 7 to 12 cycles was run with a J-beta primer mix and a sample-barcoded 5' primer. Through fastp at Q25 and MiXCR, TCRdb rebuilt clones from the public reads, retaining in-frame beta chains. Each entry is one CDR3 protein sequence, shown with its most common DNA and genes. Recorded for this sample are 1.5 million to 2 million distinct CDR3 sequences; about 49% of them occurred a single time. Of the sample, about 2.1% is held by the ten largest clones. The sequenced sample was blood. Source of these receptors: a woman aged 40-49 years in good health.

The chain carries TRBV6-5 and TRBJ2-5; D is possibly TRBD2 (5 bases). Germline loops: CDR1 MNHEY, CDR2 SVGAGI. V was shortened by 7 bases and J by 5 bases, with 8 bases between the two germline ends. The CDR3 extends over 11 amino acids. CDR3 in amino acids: CASKVAETQYF. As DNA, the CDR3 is TGTGCCAGCAAGGTAGCGGAGACCCAGTACTTC.

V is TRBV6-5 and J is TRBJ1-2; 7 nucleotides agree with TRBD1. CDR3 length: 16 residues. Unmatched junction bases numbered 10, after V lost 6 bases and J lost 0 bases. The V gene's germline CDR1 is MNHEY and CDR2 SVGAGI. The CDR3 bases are TGTGCCAGCAGAAGAGCGACAGGGCTTACTAACTATGGCTACACCTTC. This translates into CASRRATGLTNYGYTF.

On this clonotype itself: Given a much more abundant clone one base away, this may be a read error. CDR3 nucleotide sequence: TGTGCCAGCAGCATAAACCAAGAGACCCAGTACTTC. Amino acid sequence: CASSINQETQYF. The chain has TRBV5-1 and TRBJ2-5, with D hard to call. The CDR3 is 12 residues long. Germline V gene data show CDR1 as SGHRS and CDR2 as YFSETQ. The full variable domain, rest sourced from reference TRBV5-1 and TRBJ2-5, is KAGVTQTPRYLIKTRGQQVTLSCSPISGHRSVSWYQQTPGQGLQFLFEYFSETQRNKGNFPGRFSGRQFSNSRSEMNVSTLELGDSALYLCASSINQETQYFGPGTRLLVL.

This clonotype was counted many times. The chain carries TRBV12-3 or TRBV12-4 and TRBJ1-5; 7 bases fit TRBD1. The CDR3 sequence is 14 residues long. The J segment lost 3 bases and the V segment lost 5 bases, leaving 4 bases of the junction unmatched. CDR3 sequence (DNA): TGTGCCAGCAGTCCGGGACAGCTCAATCAGCCCCAGCATTTT. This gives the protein CASSPGQLNQPQHF.

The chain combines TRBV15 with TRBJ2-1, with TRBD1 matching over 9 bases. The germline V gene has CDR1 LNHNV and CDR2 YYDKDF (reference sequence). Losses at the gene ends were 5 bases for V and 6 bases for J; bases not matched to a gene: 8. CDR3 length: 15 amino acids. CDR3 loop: CATSLPGTGRNEQFF. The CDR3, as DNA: TGTGCCACCAGCTTACCCGGGACAGGGCGCAATGAGCAGTTCTTC.

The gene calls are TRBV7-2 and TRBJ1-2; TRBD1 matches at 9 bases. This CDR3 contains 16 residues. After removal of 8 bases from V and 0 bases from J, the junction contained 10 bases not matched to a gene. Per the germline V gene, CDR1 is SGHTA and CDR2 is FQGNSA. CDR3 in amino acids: CASGWDRAISNYGYTF. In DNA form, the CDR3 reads TGTGCCAGCGGGTGGGACAGGGCGATATCTAACTATGGCTACACCTTC. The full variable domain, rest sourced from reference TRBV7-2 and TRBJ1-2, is GAGVSQSPSNKVTEKGKDVELRCDPISGHTALYWYRQSLGQGLEFLIYFQGNSAPDKSGLPSDRFSAERTGGSVSTLTIQRTQQEDSAVYLCASGWDRAISNYGYTFGSGTRLTVV.

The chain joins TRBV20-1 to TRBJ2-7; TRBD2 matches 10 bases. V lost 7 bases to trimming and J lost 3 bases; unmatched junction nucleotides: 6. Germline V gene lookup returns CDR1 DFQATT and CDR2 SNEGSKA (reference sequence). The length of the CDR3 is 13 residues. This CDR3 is CSGNSGGNYEQYF. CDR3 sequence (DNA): TGCAGTGGGAATAGCGGGGGGAACTACGAGCAGTACTTC.

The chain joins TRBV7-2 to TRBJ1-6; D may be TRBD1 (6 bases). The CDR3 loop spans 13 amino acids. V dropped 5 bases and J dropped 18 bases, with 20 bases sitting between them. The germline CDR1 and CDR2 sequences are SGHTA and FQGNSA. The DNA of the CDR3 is TGTGCCAGCAGCCCATTCGGACAGCCTGGCCACCACTTT. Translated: CASSPFGQPGHHF.

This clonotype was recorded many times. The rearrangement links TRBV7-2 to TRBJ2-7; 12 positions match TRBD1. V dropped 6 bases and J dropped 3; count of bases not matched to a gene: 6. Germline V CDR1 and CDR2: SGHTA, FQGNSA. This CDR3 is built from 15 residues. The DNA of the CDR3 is TGTGCCAGCAGTTCCGGGACAGGGGGCTTCTACGAGCAGTACTTC. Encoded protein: CASSSGTGGFYEQYF.

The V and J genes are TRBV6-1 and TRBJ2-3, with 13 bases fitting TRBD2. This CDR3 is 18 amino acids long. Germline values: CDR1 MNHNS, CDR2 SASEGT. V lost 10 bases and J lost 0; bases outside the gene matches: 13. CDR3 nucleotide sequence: TGTGCCACTATCCGACTAGCGGGGGGACAAACTAGCACAGATACGCAGTATTTT. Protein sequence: CATIRLAGGQTSTDTQYF.

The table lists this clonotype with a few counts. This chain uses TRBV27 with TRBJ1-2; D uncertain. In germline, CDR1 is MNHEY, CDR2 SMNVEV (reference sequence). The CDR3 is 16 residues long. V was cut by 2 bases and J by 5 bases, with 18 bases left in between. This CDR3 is CASSLDGLEGSYGYTF. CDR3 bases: TGTGCCAGCAGTTTAGACGGTCTGGAAGGGTCGTATGGCTACACCTTC.

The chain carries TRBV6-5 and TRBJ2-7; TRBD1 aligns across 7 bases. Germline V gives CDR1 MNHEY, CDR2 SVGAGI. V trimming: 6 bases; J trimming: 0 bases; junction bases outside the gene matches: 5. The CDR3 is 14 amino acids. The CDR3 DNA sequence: TGTGCCAGCAGATCCAACAGGGGCTCCTACGAGCAGTACTTC. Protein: CASRSNRGSYEQYF.

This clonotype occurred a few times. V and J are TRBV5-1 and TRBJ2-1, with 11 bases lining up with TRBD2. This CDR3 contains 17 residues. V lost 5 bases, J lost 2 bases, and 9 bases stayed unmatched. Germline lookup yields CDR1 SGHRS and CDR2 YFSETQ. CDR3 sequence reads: CASSSSGGTLTYNEQFF. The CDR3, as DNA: TGCGCCAGCAGTTCTAGCGGGGGGACATTAACCTACAATGAGCAGTTCTTC.

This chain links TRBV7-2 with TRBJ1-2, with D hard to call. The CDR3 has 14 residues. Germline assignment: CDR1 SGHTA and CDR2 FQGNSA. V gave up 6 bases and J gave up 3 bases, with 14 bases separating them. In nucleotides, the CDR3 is TGTGCCAGCAGACCGGAGGGTGGACACTATGGCTACACCTTC. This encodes CASRPEGGHYGYTF.

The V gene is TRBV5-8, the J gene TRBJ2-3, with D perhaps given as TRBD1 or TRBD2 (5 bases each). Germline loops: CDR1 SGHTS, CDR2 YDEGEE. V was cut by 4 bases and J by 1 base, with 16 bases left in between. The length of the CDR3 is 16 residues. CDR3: CASSPGTVVGTDTQYF. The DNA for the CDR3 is TGTGCCAGCAGCCCGGGGACGGTCGTTGGCACAGATACGCAGTATTTT.

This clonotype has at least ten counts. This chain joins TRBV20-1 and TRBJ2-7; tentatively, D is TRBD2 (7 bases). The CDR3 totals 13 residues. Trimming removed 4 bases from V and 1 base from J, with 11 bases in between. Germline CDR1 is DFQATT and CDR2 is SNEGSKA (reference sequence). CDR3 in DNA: TGCAGTGCTATGCGGGGGCAGTCCTACGAGCAGTACTTC. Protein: CSAMRGQSYEQYF.

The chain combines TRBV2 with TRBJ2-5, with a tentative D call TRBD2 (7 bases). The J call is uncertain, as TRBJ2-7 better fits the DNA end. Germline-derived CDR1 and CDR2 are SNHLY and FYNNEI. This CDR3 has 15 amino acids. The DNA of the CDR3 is TGTGCCAGCAGTGAAGCGCAGGGGCCGGGGGGCGAGCAGTACTTC. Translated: CASSEAQGPGGEQYF.

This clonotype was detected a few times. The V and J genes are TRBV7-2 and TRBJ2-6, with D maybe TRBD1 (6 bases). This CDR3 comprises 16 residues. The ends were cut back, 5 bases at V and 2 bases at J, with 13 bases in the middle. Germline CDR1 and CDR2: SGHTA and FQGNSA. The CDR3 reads CASSGTRGTGANVLTF. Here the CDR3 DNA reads TGTGCCAGCAGCGGCACTAGGGGGACTGGGGCCAACGTCCTGACTTTC. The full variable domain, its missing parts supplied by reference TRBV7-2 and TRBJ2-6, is GAGVSQSPSNKVTEKGKDVELRCDPISGHTALYWYRQSLGQGLEFLIYFQGNSAPDKSGLPSDRFSAERTGGSVSTLTIQRTQQEDSAVYLCASSGTRGTGANVLTFGAGSRLTVL.

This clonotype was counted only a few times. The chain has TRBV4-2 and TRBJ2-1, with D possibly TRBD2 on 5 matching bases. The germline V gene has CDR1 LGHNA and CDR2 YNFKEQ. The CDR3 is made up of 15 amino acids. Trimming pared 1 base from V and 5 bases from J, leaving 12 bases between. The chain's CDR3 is CASSQGAGPDNEQFF. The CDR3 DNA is TGTGCCAGCAGCCAAGGTGCGGGCCCAGACAATGAGCAGTTCTTC.

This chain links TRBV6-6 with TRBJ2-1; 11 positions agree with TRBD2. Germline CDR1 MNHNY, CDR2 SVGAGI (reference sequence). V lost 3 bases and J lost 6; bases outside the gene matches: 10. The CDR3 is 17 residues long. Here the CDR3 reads CASSYGVAGGRVNEQFF. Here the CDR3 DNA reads TGTGCCAGCAGTTATGGGGTAGCGGGGGGGCGGGTCAATGAGCAGTTCTTC.

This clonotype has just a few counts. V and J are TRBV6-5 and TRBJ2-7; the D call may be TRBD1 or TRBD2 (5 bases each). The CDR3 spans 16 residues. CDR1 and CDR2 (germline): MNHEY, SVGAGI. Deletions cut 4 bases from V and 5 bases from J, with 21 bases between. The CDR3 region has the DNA TGTGCCAGCAGTTCCCCCCAGGGAGACTCAGCCCACGAGCAGTACTTC. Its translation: CASSSPQGDSAHEQYF.

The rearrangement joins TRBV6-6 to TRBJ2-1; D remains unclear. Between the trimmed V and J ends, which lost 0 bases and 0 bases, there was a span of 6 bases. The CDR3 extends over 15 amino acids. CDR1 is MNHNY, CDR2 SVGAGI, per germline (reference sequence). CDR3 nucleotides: TGTGCCAGCAGTTACTCTATTGACTCCTACAATGAGCAGTTCTTC. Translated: CASSYSIDSYNEQFF.

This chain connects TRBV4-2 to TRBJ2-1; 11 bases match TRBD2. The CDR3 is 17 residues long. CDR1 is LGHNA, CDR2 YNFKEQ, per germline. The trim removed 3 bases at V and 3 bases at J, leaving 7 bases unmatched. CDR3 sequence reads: CASSQRPSGGIYNEQFF. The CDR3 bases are TGTGCCAGCAGCCAGAGACCTAGCGGGGGGATCTACAATGAGCAGTTCTTC.

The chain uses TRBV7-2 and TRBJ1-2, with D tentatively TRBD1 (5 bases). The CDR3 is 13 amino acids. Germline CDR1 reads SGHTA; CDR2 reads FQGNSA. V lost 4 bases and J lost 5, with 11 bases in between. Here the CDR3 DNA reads TGTGCCAGCAGCTCCGACCCAGGGTATGGCTACACCTTC. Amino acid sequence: CASSSDPGYGYTF.

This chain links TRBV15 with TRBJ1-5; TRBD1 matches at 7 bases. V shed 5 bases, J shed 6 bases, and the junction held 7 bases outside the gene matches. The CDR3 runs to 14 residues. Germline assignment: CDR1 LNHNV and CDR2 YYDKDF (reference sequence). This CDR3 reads CATSGRQGLQPQHF. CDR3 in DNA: TGTGCCACCAGCGGTAGACAGGGTCTTCAGCCCCAGCATTTT.